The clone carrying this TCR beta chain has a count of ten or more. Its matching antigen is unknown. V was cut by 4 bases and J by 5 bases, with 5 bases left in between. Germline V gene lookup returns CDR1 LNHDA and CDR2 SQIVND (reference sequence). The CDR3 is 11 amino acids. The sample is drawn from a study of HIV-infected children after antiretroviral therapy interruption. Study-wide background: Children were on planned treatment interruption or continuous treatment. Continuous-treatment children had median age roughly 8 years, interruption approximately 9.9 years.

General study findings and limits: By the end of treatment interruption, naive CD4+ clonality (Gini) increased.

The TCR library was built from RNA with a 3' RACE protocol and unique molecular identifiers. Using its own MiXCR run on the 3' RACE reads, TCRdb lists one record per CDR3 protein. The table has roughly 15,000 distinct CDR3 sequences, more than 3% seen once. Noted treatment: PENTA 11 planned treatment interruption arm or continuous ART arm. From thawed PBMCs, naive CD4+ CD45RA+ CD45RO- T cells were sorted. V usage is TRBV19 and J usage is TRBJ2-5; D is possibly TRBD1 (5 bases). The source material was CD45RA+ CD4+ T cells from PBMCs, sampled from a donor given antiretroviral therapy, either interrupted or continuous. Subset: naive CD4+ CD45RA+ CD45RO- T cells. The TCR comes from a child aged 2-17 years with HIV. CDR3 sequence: CASSTGETQYF. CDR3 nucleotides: TGTGCCAGTAGTACAGGGGAGACCCAGTACTTC.